This is a list of T cell receptor beta chains from one sample in a study of blood T cell repertoires in COVID-19. This table comes from immunoSEQ multiplex PCR, and its TCRdb copy is limited to in-frame clones, with some not included. The table lists 250,000 to 300,000 clones, approximately 91% of them singletons. Sequences were obtained from PBMCs or T cells enriched from blood (not recorded which). The receptors stem from a middle-aged woman who had recovered from COVID-19. The CDR3 runs from the conserved cysteine through the conserved F or W. D genes are given only for firm matches. The listing skips clone size in some rows; elsewhere it reads once, few, many or a size class.

d_call	j_call	clone_size	v_call	cdr3_nt	cdr3_aa
-	TRBJ2-2	-	TRBV5-6	TGTGCCAGCAGCTGGAACAGGTTTGGGGAGCTGTTTTTT	CASSWNRFGELFF
-	TRBJ2-2	-	TRBV30	TGTGCCTGGAGCAGTCTGGGGGCGAGCACCGGGGAGCTGTTTTTT	CAWSSLGASTGELFF
-	TRBJ1-5	-	TRBV4-1	TGCGCCAGCAGGGACTCACGTGGGGGCGCCAATCAGCCCCAGCATTTT	CASRDSRGGANQPQHF
-	TRBJ1-2	-	TRBV2	TGTGCCAGCAGTGTCAGGGGAGACGGGGGCTACACCTTC	CASSVRGDGGYTF
TRBD1	TRBJ2-1	-	TRBV6-5	TGTGCCAGCAGTTACCTGGGGACAGGGGTTGAGAATGAGCAGTTCTTC	CASSYLGTGVENEQFF
-	TRBJ1-2	once	TRBV28	TGTGCCAGCAGTGGGGGACATGTAGGGGCGGTTTCGGATGGCTACACCTTC	CASSGGHVGAVSDGYTF
-	TRBJ2-1	-	TRBV6-4	TGTGCCAGCAGTGTTCTCGGGTGGGTAGCCTACAATGAGCAGTTCTTC	CASSVLGWVAYNEQFF
-	TRBJ2-7	-	TRBV9	TGTGCCAGCAGCGTAGGATGGGCCGATAACTACGAGCAGTACTTC	CASSVGWADNYEQYF
-	TRBJ2-1	-	TRBV10-2	TGCGCCAGTTCCGGACAGCGGTATAATGAGCAGTTCTTC	CASSGQRYNEQFF
TRBD2	TRBJ2-1	-	TRBV18	TGTGCCAGTAGGCCGGGACTAGCGGATTACAATGAGCAGTTCTTC	CASRPGLADYNEQFF
-	TRBJ1-3	once	TRBV14	TGTGCCAGCAGCCAAGAATGGGGCGGCTCTGGAAACACCATATATTTT	CASSQEWGGSGNTIYF
-	TRBJ1-5	-	TRBV7-8	TGTGCCAGCAGCTTAGCTCAGGATCAGCCCCAGCATTTT	CASSLAQDQPQHF
TRBD1	TRBJ1-2	-	TRBV7-9	TGTGCCAGCAGCTTACACAGGGGGTATTGGGGCTACACCTTC	CASSLHRGYWGYTF
-	TRBJ1-2	-	TRBV19	TGTGCCAGTAGTATTGAGACTACTAACTATGGCTACACCTTC	CASSIETTNYGYTF
TRBD2	TRBJ2-1	-	TRBV7-2	TGTGCCAGCAGCTTATCGACTAGCGCCCACAATGAGCAGTTCTTC	CASSLSTSAHNEQFF
TRBD1	TRBJ1-2	-	TRBV5-6	TGTGCCAGCAGCTCCTGGGACAGAAACTATGGCTACACCTTC	CASSSWDRNYGYTF
-	TRBJ1-4	-	TRBV18	TGTGCCAGCTCACCGGCAGTCCAAGCAACTAATGAAAAACTGTTTTTT	CASSPAVQATNEKLFF
TRBD1	TRBJ2-3	-	TRBV5-1	TGCGCCAGCAGTTTTACCGGGACAGGGGGTTATACGCAGTATTTT	CASSFTGTGGYTQYF
-	TRBJ1-1	-	TRBV27	TGTGCCAGCAGTTTATCGAGCCAATGGAACACTGAAGCTTTCTTT	CASSLSSQWNTEAFF
-	TRBJ2-1	once	TRBV9	TGTGCCAGCAGCGTAGATAGCGGAGACTACAATGAGCAGTTCTTC	CASSVDSGDYNEQFF
-	TRBJ1-4	-	TRBV3-1/TRBV3-2	TGTGCCAGCAGCCAAGGGGGCGCGGAAAAACTGTTTTTT	CASSQGGAEKLFF
TRBD2	TRBJ2-4	once	TRBV10-3	TGTGCCATCAGTGACCACCGTCCCATAGCGGCCTCCGGGGGGGAAAACATTCAGTACTTC	CAISDHRPIAASGGENIQYF
-	TRBJ1-2	-	TRBV11-2	TGTGCCAGCAGCTTTCCGTCCGATTTTAGTAACTATGGCTACACCTTC	CASSFPSDFSNYGYTF
-	TRBJ2-2	-	TRBV9	TGTGCCAGCACCCTCAGACCAGGGGCGAACACCGGGGAGCTGTTTTTT	CASTLRPGANTGELFF
-	TRBJ1-2	-	TRBV14	TGTGCCAGCAGCCATGGGACACCTCCTACTAACTATGGCTACACCTTC	CASSHGTPPTNYGYTF
-	TRBJ2-7	-	TRBV6-2/TRBV6-3	TGTGCCAGCAGTTACTCCTCCGTATCCTACGAGCAGTACTTC	CASSYSSVSYEQYF
TRBD2	TRBJ2-1	-	TRBV30	TGTGCCTGGAGCAGGGGACTAGCGGACCCCAATGAGCAGTTCTTC	CAWSRGLADPNEQFF
-	TRBJ1-1	-	TRBV11-1	TGTGCCAGCAGCGGCCCCAGGGTTAGGAACACTGAAGCTTTCTTT	CASSGPRVRNTEAFF
-	TRBJ1-2	-	TRBV9	TGTGCCAGCACCTTGAGGGAAGACTATGGCTACACCTTC	CASTLREDYGYTF
TRBD1	TRBJ1-2	-	TRBV19	TGTGCCAGTAGTAAGGGGACAGGGGGTCTTAACTATGGCTACACCTTC	CASSKGTGGLNYGYTF
-	TRBJ1-6	-	TRBV25-1	TGTGCCAGCAGTTGGACAGCTAATTCACCCCTCCACTTT	CASSWTANSPLHF
TRBD1	TRBJ1-1	-	TRBV6-5	TGTGCCAGCAAAGGACAGGGCGGTTTCAACACTGAAGCTTTCTTT	CASKGQGGFNTEAFF
-	TRBJ1-6	-	TRBV15	TGTGCCACCAGCCGGGGTATCGGAAATTCACCCCTCCACTTT	CATSRGIGNSPLHF
-	TRBJ2-2	-	TRBV5-1	TGCGCCAGCAGCTTATCCGGCTTACTAAACACCGGGGAGCTGTTTTTT	CASSLSGLLNTGELFF
-	TRBJ1-1	-	TRBV3-1/TRBV3-2	TGTGCCAGCAGCCAAGAGGGGAGGACTGAAGCTTTCTTT	CASSQEGRTEAFF
-	TRBJ1-1	-	TRBV20-1	TGCAGTGCGAGTCAGGGTTTCCCTGAAGCTTTCTTT	CSASQGFPEAFF
-	TRBJ2-3	-	TRBV7-3	TGTGCCAGCAGCTTACTCCGAGGGTTGGATACGCAGTATTTT	CASSLLRGLDTQYF
-	TRBJ1-1	once	TRBV4-3	TGCGCCAGCAGCCAAGCCCCAGGGATGAACACTGAAGCTTTCTTT	CASSQAPGMNTEAFF
TRBD2	TRBJ2-7	-	TRBV3-1/TRBV3-2	TGTGTCAGCAGCCAAGCGGGGGGCGCAGGATGGTACGAGCAGTACTTC	CVSSQAGGAGWYEQYF
-	TRBJ2-7	-	TRBV5-4	TGTGCCAGCAGCAGTGAGCGGCGATACGAGCAGTACTTC	CASSSERRYEQYF
TRBD1	TRBJ1-4	-	TRBV4-1	TGCGCCAGCAGCCAAGAAGGAACAGGGGCTGAAAAACTGTTTTTT	CASSQEGTGAEKLFF
TRBD1	TRBJ2-2	-	TRBV9	TGTGCCAGCAGCGTAGCCAAGGGACAGGGTCGGAACACCGGGGAGCTGTTTTTT	CASSVAKGQGRNTGELFF
TRBD2	TRBJ2-7	-	TRBV20-1	TGCAGTGCCAGTAGGAGTAGCGGGGGGTTCTCCTACGAGCAGTACTTC	CSASRSSGGFSYEQYF